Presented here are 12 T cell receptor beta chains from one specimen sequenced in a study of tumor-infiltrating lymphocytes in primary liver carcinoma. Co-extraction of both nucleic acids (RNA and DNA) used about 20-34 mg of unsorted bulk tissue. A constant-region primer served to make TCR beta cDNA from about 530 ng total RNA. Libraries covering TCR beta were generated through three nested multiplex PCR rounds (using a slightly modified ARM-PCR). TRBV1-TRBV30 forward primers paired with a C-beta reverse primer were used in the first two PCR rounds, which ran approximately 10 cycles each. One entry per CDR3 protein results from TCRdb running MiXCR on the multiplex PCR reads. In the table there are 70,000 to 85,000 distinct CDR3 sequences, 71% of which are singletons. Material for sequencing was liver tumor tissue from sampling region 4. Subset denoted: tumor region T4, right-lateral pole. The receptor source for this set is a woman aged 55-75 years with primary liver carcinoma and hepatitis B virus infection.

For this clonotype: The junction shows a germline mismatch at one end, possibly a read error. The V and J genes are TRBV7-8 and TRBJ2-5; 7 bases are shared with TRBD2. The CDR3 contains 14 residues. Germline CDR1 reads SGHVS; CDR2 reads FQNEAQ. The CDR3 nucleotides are TGTACCAGCAGCTCCACCGGGGGGAAGGAGACCCAGTACTTC. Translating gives CTSSSTGGKETQYF.

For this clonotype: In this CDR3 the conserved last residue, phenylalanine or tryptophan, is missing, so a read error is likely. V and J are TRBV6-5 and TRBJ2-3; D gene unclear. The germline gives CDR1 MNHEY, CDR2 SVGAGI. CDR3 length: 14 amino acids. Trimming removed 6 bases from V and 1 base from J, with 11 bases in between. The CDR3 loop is CASSLGPGTDTQYV. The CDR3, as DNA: TGTGCCAGCAGCCTCGGACCAGGCACAGATACGCAGTATGTT.

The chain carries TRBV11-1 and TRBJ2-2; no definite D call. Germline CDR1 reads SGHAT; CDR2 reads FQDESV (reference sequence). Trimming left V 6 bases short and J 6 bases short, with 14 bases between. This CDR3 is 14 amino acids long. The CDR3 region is CASRPCLDAGELFF. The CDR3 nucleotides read TGTGCCAGCAGACCATGCCTTGACGCCGGGGAGCTGTTTTTT.

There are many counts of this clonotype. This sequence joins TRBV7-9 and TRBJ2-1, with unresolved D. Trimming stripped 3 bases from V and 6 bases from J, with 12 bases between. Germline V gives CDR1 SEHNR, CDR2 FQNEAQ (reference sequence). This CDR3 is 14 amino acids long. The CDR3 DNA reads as TGTGCCAGCAGCTTCGTGCGGCTAACCAATGAGCAGTTCTTC. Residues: CASSFVRLTNEQFF.

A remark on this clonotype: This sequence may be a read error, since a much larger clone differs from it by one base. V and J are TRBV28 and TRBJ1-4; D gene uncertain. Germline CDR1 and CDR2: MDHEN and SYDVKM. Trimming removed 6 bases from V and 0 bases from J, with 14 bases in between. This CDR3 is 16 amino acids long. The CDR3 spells CASSRTWGATNEKLFF. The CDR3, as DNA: TGTGCCAGCAGCCGAACGTGGGGTGCAACTAATGAAAAACTGTTTTTT.

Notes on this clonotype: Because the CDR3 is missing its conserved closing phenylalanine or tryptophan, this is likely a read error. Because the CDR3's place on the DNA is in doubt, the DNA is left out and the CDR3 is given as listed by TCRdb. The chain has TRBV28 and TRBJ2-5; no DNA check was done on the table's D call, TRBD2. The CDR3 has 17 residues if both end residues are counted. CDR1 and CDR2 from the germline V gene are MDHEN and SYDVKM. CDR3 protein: CASRGTGGVWYQETQHY.

The CDR3 DNA reads as TGCGCCAGCAGCCAAGATGGGGGGGGGGTAACCGGGGAGCTGTTTTTT. Residues: CASSQDGGGVTGELFF. The chain joins TRBV4-1 to TRBJ2-2, with 7 bases identical to TRBD2. Germline V lookup: CDR1 MGHRA, CDR2 YSYEKL. V was pared by 0 bases and J by 5 bases, with 6 bases of the junction left unmatched. The CDR3 runs 16 residues.

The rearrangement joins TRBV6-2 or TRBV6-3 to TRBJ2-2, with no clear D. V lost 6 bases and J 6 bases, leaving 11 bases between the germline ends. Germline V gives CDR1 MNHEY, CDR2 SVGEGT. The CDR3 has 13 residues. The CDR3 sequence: CASSSGVSGELFF. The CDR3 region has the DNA TGTGCCAGCAGCTCTGGAGTGTCCGGGGAGCTGTTTTTT.

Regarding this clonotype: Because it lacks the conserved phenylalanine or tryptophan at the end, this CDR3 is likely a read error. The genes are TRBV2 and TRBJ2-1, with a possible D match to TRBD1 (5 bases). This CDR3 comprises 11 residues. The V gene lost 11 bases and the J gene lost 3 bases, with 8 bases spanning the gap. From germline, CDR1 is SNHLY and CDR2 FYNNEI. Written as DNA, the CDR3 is TGTGCCCATGACAGCTACAATGAGCAGTTCTTA. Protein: CAHDSYNEQFL.

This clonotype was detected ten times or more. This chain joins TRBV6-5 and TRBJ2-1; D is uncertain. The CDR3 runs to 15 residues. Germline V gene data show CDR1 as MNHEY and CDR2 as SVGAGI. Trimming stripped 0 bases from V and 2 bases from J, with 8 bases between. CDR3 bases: TGTGCCAGCAGTTACTCGCCCTCTACCTACAATGAGCAGTTCTTC. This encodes CASSYSPSTYNEQFF.

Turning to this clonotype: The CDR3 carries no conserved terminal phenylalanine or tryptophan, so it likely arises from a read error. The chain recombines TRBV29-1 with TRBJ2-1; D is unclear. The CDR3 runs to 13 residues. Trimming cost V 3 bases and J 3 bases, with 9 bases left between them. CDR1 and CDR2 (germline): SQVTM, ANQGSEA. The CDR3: CSVDDLDYNEQFL. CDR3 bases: TGCAGCGTTGACGACCTTGACTACAATGAGCAGTTCCTC.

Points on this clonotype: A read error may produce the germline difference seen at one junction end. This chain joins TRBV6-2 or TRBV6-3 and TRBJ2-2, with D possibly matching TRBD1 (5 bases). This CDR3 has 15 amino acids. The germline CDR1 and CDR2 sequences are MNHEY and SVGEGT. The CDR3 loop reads CVSRYDSVDTGELFF. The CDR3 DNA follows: TGTGTCAGCAGATACGACAGTGTAGACACCGGGGAGCTGTTTTTT.